These 21 T cell receptor beta chains originate from one sample sequenced in a study of human T cells and chemical hapten exposure. TCRdb analysed the RACE reads with MiXCR anew, one entry per CDR3 protein. The sample holds 150,000 to 200,000 distinct CDR3 sequences, about 14% seen once. Time point given: patch test 1, 2 weeks after DPC sensitization. The treatment is: therapeutic diphenylcyclopropenone sensitization with weekly scalp DPC. Specimen: whole blood, collected in connection with sensitization to the hapten diphenylcyclopropenone (DPC). These receptors all come from a woman in her twenties or thirties with alopecia areata. Some clones in this sample may be carry-over from other donors' samples.

The CDR3 is CAIRGDLNQPQHF. CDR3 bases: TGTGCCATCAGGGGGGACCTCAATCAGCCCCAGCATTTT. The chain has TRBV10-3 and TRBJ1-5, with a tentative D call TRBD1 (5 bases). The CDR3 is made up of 13 amino acids. Germline V gene data show CDR1 as ENHRY and CDR2 as SYGVKD. The V gene lost 6 bases and the J gene lost 3 bases, with 9 bases spanning the gap.

In its sample, this clonotype was seen a few times. The chain employs TRBV28 and TRBJ1-3; D uncertain. The CDR3 has 14 residues. Trimming removed 3 bases at V and 4 bases at J, with 10 bases between. Germline values: CDR1 MDHEN, CDR2 SYDVKM. The CDR3 protein is CASSLNVGGNTIYF. The CDR3 bases are TGTGCCAGCAGTTTGAATGTCGGGGGAAACACCATATATTTT.

This clonotype was counted only a few times. This chain joins TRBV7-2 and TRBJ2-4; TRBD2 agrees at 10 bases. The ends lost 4 bases at V and 3 bases at J; junction bases unmatched: 3. This CDR3 has 15 residues. The V gene's germline CDR1 is SGHTA and CDR2 FQGNSA. In DNA form, the CDR3 reads TGTGCCAGCAGCTCAGGACTAGCGGACAAAAACATTCAGTACTTC. Its translation is CASSSGLADKNIQYF.

Concerning this clonotype: This may arise from a read error, as a much more abundant clone is one base away. This rearrangement joins TRBV3-1 to TRBJ2-2; the match to TRBD2 covers 11 bases. The CDR3 consists of 16 residues. V dropped 2 bases and J dropped 7; count of bases not matched to a gene: 6. Germline loops: CDR1 LGHDT, CDR2 YNNKEL (reference sequence). The chain's CDR3 is CASSQTSGRFVGELFF. The CDR3 DNA follows: TGTGCCAGCAGCCAAACTAGCGGGAGATTCGTCGGGGAGCTGTTTTTT.

This sequence joins TRBV27 and TRBJ1-1; a weak D match, TRBD1 (5 bases). The CDR3 is made up of 15 amino acids. Trimming took 4 bases from V and 0 from J, leaving 12 bases between them. Germline V gives CDR1 MNHEY, CDR2 SMNVEV (reference sequence). The CDR3 DNA sequence: TGTGCCAGCAGTTCGTGGACACACATGAACACTGAAGCTTTCTTT. Amino acid sequence: CASSSWTHMNTEAFF.

Only a few counts were recorded for this clonotype. This chain joins TRBV7-3 and TRBJ2-2; the D call may be TRBD1 or TRBD2 (5 bases each). The CDR3 sequence is 16 residues long. V was clipped by 5 bases and J by 5 bases, with 18 bases between them. Germline V lookup: CDR1 SGHTA, CDR2 FQGTGA. The CDR3 is CASSTGLGIRTGELFF. CDR3 DNA sequence: TGTGCCAGCAGCACAGGACTGGGGATTAGGACCGGGGAGCTGTTTTTT.

The J gene is TRBJ2-7, the V gene TRBV3-1; 8 bases line up with TRBD2. CDR3 length: 18 amino acids. V was pared by 3 bases and J by 6 bases, with 19 bases of the junction left unmatched. Looked up from germline, CDR1 is LGHDT and CDR2 is YNNKEL (reference sequence). CDR3 in amino acids: CASSHSGGGRGGSSEQYF. Here the CDR3 DNA reads TGTGCCAGCAGCCACTCCGGGGGGGGAAGAGGAGGCAGCTCCGAGCAGTACTTC.

V and J are TRBV10-3 and TRBJ1-5; 9 bases map to TRBD1. V dropped 2 bases and J dropped 4; count of bases not matched to a gene: 3. Germline CDR1 is ENHRY and CDR2 is SYGVKD. This CDR3 comprises 15 residues. CDR3 region: CAISEGTGSNQPQHF. In DNA form, the CDR3 reads TGTGCCATCAGTGAGGGGACAGGGAGTAATCAGCCCCAGCATTTT.

The gene calls are TRBV27 and TRBJ1-5; D gene uncertain. The germline gives CDR1 MNHEY, CDR2 SMNVEV (reference sequence). The V and J ends lost 1 base and 0 bases respectively, with 4 bases between them. The CDR3 totals 14 residues. Written as DNA, the CDR3 is TGTGCCAGCAGTTTATTACCTAGCAATCAGCCCCAGCATTTT. It codes for CASSLLPSNQPQHF.

This clonotype was counted only a few times. The chain combines TRBV28 with TRBJ2-2; 8 bases agree with TRBD1. This CDR3 is 14 amino acids long. With 1 base clipped from V and 7 bases from J, the junction kept 2 bases outside the gene matches. Germline values: CDR1 MDHEN, CDR2 SYDVKM. CDR3 in DNA: TGTGCCAGCAGTTTATACACAGGGGGCGGGGAGCTGTTTTTT. Protein sequence: CASSLYTGGGELFF.

This clonotype was picked up many times. The rearrangement joins TRBV28 to TRBJ2-3; 12 bases are a match to TRBD2. Germline lookup yields CDR1 MDHEN and CDR2 SYDVKM. With 10 bases clipped from V and 0 bases from J, the junction kept 8 bases outside the gene matches. This CDR3 spans 16 amino acids. CDR3 coding DNA: TGTGCCACCCAGACTAGCGGGGGATCTAGCACAGATACGCAGTATTTT. Translated: CATQTSGGSSTDTQYF.

This clonotype was counted ten times or more. The gene calls are TRBV12-3 or TRBV12-4 and TRBJ2-7; tentatively, D is TRBD1 or TRBD2 (5 bases each). Trimming left V 6 bases short and J 0 bases short, with 12 bases between. CDR3 length: 14 residues. The CDR3 DNA reads TGTGCCAGCAGCCGGGACCGAAGCTCCTACGAGCAGTACTTC. Translation: CASSRDRSSYEQYF.

There are a few counts of this clonotype. This rearrangement joins TRBV6-5 to TRBJ2-7; 9 positions agree with TRBD2. Trimming removed 0 bases from V and 3 bases from J; junction bases left unmatched: 9. The CDR3 has 17 amino acids. In germline, CDR1 is MNHEY, CDR2 SVGAGI. CDR3 sequence (DNA): TGTGCCAGCAGTTACTCTAGCGGGGGCCATCTTCTCTACGAGCAGTACTTC. The encoded protein is CASSYSSGGHLLYEQYF.

This clonotype has only a few counts. The V gene is TRBV30, the J gene TRBJ1-1, with D uncertain. CDR3 length: 13 residues. The V gene's germline CDR1 is GTSNPN and CDR2 SVGIG (reference sequence). Trimming pared 2 bases from V and 1 base from J, leaving 8 bases between. The CDR3 nucleotides are TGTGCCTGGAGTCTCCGGGGGAACACTGAAGCTTTCTTT. Its translation is CAWSLRGNTEAFF.

This sequence joins TRBV6-2 or TRBV6-3 and TRBJ1-6; 9 bases are a match to TRBD1. The J segment lost 8 bases and the V segment lost 4 bases, leaving 15 bases of the junction unmatched. Germline V gene data show CDR1 as MNHEY and CDR2 as SVGEGT. This CDR3 has 18 amino acids. CDR3: CASSFDRDRVIVDSPLHF. In DNA, the CDR3 is TGTGCCAGCAGTTTTGACCGGGACAGGGTCATTGTTGATTCACCCCTCCACTTT.

This clonotype turned up a few times. The V and J genes are TRBV12-3 or TRBV12-4 and TRBJ1-5, with D unclear. This CDR3 is built from 13 residues. Trimming took 6 bases from V and 4 from J, leaving 10 bases between them. The CDR3 region is CASRLDANQPQHF. Here the CDR3 DNA reads TGTGCCAGCAGGTTGGACGCTAATCAGCCCCAGCATTTT.

This clonotype was seen many times. CDR3 bases: TGTGCCATCAGTGGGGGGCTCACGAACACTGAAGCTTTCTTT. Translating gives CAISGGLTNTEAFF. The chain uses TRBV10-3 and TRBJ1-1, with D possibly being TRBD1 (6 bases). Trimming left V 4 bases short and J 1 base short, with 10 bases between. The CDR3 is made up of 14 amino acids. The germline V gene encodes CDR1 ENHRY and CDR2 SYGVKD.

The table lists this clonotype with a few counts. The rearrangement links TRBV7-2 to TRBJ2-1; 13 bases are shared with TRBD2. V was pared by 2 bases and J by 6 bases, with 1 base of the junction left unmatched. The CDR3 length is 15 residues. CDR1 SGHTA and CDR2 FQGNSA come from the germline V gene. The CDR3 protein is CASSLTSGGANEQFF. The CDR3 bases are TGTGCCAGCAGCTTAACTAGCGGGGGGGCCAATGAGCAGTTCTTC. Supplemented by reference TRBV7-2 and TRBJ2-1, the full variable domain reads GAGVSQSPSNKVTEKGKDVELRCDPISGHTALYWYRQSLGQGLEFLIYFQGNSAPDKSGLPSDRFSAERTGGSVSTLTIQRTQQEDSAVYLCASSLTSGGANEQFFGPGTRLTVL.

The chain has TRBV28 and TRBJ2-7, with D perhaps matching TRBD2 (5 bases). Germline CDR1 and CDR2: MDHEN and SYDVKM. Trimming removed 7 bases at V and 1 base at J, with 11 bases between. The CDR3 runs to 13 residues. The CDR3 reads CASTAPGSYEQYF. CDR3 coding DNA: TGTGCCAGCACCGCCCCGGGATCCTACGAGCAGTACTTC. Using reference TRBV28 and TRBJ2-7 for the parts outside the CDR3, the full variable domain is DVKVTQSSRYLVKRTGEKVFLECVQDMDHENMFWYRQDPGLGLRLIYFSYDVKMKEKGDIPEGYSVSREKKERFSLILESASTNQTSMYLCASTAPGSYEQYFGPGTRLTVT.

This clonotype has a handful of counts. The chain is built from TRBV12-5 and TRBJ1-5; D ambiguous. CDR3 length: 16 amino acids. Germline V CDR1 and CDR2: LGHNT, FRNRAP. Trimming took 0 bases from V and 7 from J, leaving 16 bases between them. The CDR3 nucleotides are TGTGCTAGTGGTTTGGTAGGCCAGAACCTGGCCCAGCCCCAGCATTTT. This encodes CASGLVGQNLAQPQHF.

This rearrangement joins TRBV20-1 to TRBJ2-7; D is perhaps TRBD1 (6 bases). Trimming shortened V by 8 bases and J by 3 bases, and 17 bases separated the two germline ends. The CDR3 length is 13 residues. Germline CDR1 reads DFQATT; CDR2 reads SNEGSKA (reference sequence). For the CDR3, the DNA is TGCAGTACCTACCCGAGGGGGAGCTACGAGCAGTACTTC. This translates into CSTYPRGSYEQYF.